The clone carrying this T cell receptor (beta chain) was observed a handful of times. Its antigen remains unknown. V lost 6 bases to trimming and J lost 1 base; unmatched junction nucleotides: 3. Germline CDR1 is MNHEY and CDR2 is SVGAGI. CDR3 length: 15 amino acids. A J-beta primer mix and a sample-barcoded 5' primer were used in a second PCR of roughly 6 to 12 cycles. TCRdb redid the calling of the 5' RACE reads with MiXCR, one entry per CDR3 protein. The sample lists 700,000 or so distinct CDR3 sequences; 22% were seen once. This sample is part of a study of blood T cells in healthy people across ages. The study, taken as a whole, reports: The diversity estimates, figures obtained from one million T cells, were considered underestimates.

Each donor had roughly 10 milliliters of peripheral blood drawn. PBMCs were isolated at a quantity of at least 7 million per sample. Sequenced input: blood. The clonotype comes from a man aged 65 to 85 in good health. The chain is built from TRBV6-5 and TRBJ1-3; 10 nucleotides agree with TRBD1. The CDR3 coding sequence is TGTGCCAGCAGACGACAGGGGGCTTCTGGAAACACCATATATTTT. Protein: CASRRQGASGNTIYF.